This TCR beta chain was identified during a study of CD8 T cells in Susac syndrome. Isolation of CD8+ and CD4+ T cells was performed negatively, whereas enrichment of TEMRA cells was done by FACS. Unmatched junction bases numbered 12, after V lost 4 bases and J lost 7 bases. This CDR3 comprises 15 residues. Germline assignment: CDR1 SGDLS and CDR2 YYNGEE. Reverse transcription of about 0.45 to 1 ug RNA was performed with random hexamers. Amplification of TCR beta CDR3 by immunoSEQ multiplex PCR spanned 54 Vbeta and 13 Jbeta. TCRdb recomputed calls from the immunoSEQ multiplex PCR reads with MiXCR, one row per CDR3 protein. The table shows hundreds of thousands of distinct CDR3 sequences, with over 90% occurring only once.

This receptor was identified in a human donor with multiple sclerosis. The V gene is TRBV9, the J gene TRBJ2-5, with 8 positions matching TRBD2. The sample consisted of CD4+ T cells from PBMCs. CDR3 coding DNA: TGTGCCAGCAGCCTGACTAGCGTGGAGGTGGGGACCCAGTACTTC. Amino acids: CASSLTSVEVGTQYF.